Listed here are 20 T cell receptor beta chains from one sample, sequenced in a study of control samples from healthy donors and cancer patients. Sequenced by immunoSEQ multiplex PCR; TCRdb stores in-frame clones only, minus some. The sample contains 70,000 to 75,000 clones, around 93% of which appear only once. Sequenced sample: blood. The source of these receptors is a woman aged 25-40 years in good health.

This rearrangement joins TRBV4-1 to TRBJ2-1; unclear D gene. Between the trimmed V and J ends, which lost 1 base and 4 bases, there was a span of 14 bases. Germline CDR1 reads MGHRA; CDR2 reads YSYEKL. This CDR3 has 16 amino acids. The CDR3 sequence: CASSQGTQTVYNEQFF. CDR3 in DNA: TGCGCCAGCAGCCAAGGAACTCAAACAGTATACAATGAGCAGTTCTTC.

The chain has TRBV9 and TRBJ2-5; D not resolved. This CDR3 has 14 residues. V lost 0 bases and J 3 bases, leaving 9 bases between the germline ends. Germline V CDR1 and CDR2: SGDLS, YYNGEE. The CDR3 bases are TGTGCCAGCAGCGTAGGTTCCGGAGAAGAGACCCAGTACTTC. Its protein product is CASSVGSGEETQYF.

The chain carries TRBV5-1 and TRBJ1-3; no reliable D call. The CDR3 has 13 amino acids. Trimming cost V 4 bases and J 4 bases, with 9 bases left between them. Germline CDR1 SGHRS, CDR2 YFSETQ. The CDR3 sequence: CASSLERGNTIYF. In DNA, the CDR3 is TGCGCCAGCAGCCTGGAACGGGGAAACACCATATATTTT. Supplemented by reference TRBV5-1 and TRBJ1-3, the full variable domain reads KAGVTQTPRYLIKTRGQQVTLSCSPISGHRSVSWYQQTPGQGLQFLFEYFSETQRNKGNFPGRFSGRQFSNSRSEMNVSTLELGDSALYLCASSLERGNTIYFGEGSWLTVV.

The chain is built from TRBV30 and TRBJ1-6; D is possibly TRBD1 (5 bases). Trimming removed 1 base at V and 10 bases at J, with 14 bases between. The CDR3 is 14 residues long. Germline-derived CDR1 and CDR2 are GTSNPN and SVGIG (reference sequence). For the CDR3, the DNA is TGTGCCTGGAGTGGACAGCTTCTCCAATCACCCCTCCACTTT. Translated, it gives CAWSGQLLQSPLHF.

The rearrangement links TRBV29-1 to TRBJ2-3; 7 bases are a match to TRBD1. Germline CDR1 reads SQVTM; CDR2 reads ANQGSEA. This CDR3 has 13 amino acids. Losses at the gene ends were 7 bases for V and 0 bases for J; bases not matched to a gene: 4. CDR3 bases: TGCAGCGCTGACAGGGCTAGCACAGATACGCAGTATTTT. This encodes CSADRASTDTQYF.

This clone was counted once. The V gene is TRBV7-9, the J gene TRBJ2-5; D is unclear. The V gene lost 4 bases and the J gene lost 2 bases, with 14 bases spanning the gap. The CDR3 is 15 amino acids. Germline V CDR1 and CDR2: SEHNR, FQNEAQ (reference sequence). Written as DNA, the CDR3 is TGTGCCAGCAGCTCTTCGCGCGGTCAGCAAGAGACCCAGTACTTC. This translates into CASSSSRGQQETQYF.

The chain couples TRBV7-9 to TRBJ2-7; maybe TRBD2 (5 bases). V was cut by 5 bases and J by 3 bases, with 11 bases left in between. Germline-derived CDR1 and CDR2 are SEHNR and FQNEAQ (reference sequence). The CDR3 extends over 13 amino acids. DNA for the CDR3: TGTGCCAGCAGCCCTAGCTCAGGCTACGAGCAGTACGTC. It encodes CASSPSSGYEQYV.

This rearrangement joins TRBV5-4 to TRBJ2-7; TRBD1 aligns across 8 bases. Germline V gene lookup returns CDR1 SGHNT and CDR2 YYREEE (reference sequence). The CDR3 length is 15 residues. V gave up 4 bases and J gave up 0 bases; unmatched junction bases: 6. This CDR3 reads CASSRLQGVSYEQYF. The CDR3, as DNA: TGTGCCAGCAGCCGGCTACAGGGGGTCTCCTACGAGCAGTACTTC.

V is TRBV9 and J is TRBJ2-6; TRBD1 agrees at 7 bases. V shed 2 bases, J shed 4 bases, and the junction held 9 bases outside the gene matches. This CDR3 has 17 residues. Germline CDR1 and CDR2: SGDLS and YYNGEE. The CDR3 sequence is CASSVGNRGSGANVLTF. Here the CDR3 DNA reads TGTGCCAGCAGCGTTGGGAACAGGGGTTCAGGGGCCAACGTCCTGACTTTC. Full variable domain (outside the CDR3, taken from reference TRBV9 and TRBJ2-6): DSGVTQTPKHLITATGQRVTLRCSPRSGDLSVYWYQQSLDQGLQFLIQYYNGEERAKGNILERFSAQQFPDLHSELNLSSLELGDSALYFCASSVGNRGSGANVLTFGAGSRLTVL.

The chain combines TRBV27 with TRBJ1-1; D is uncertain. CDR1 and CDR2 (germline): MNHEY, SMNVEV (reference sequence). V lost 1 base, J lost 1 base, and 7 bases lay in between. The CDR3 is 14 amino acids. This CDR3 reads CASSLLGGNTEAFF. The CDR3 DNA sequence: TGTGCCAGCAGTTTATTAGGCGGGAACACTGAAGCTTTCTTT.

J is TRBJ2-7 and V is TRBV19; D may be TRBD2 (6 bases). The CDR3 sequence is 12 residues long. Per germline, CDR1 LNHDA and CDR2 SQIVND (reference sequence). Trimming shortened V by 5 bases and J by 3 bases, and 8 bases separated the two germline ends. The CDR3 DNA is TGTGCCAGTAGTCCGGGAGTCTACGAGCAGTACTTC. It codes for CASSPGVYEQYF.

The gene calls are TRBV2 and TRBJ1-3, with D tentatively TRBD1 (6 bases). Trimming shortened V by 5 bases and J by 0 bases, and 11 bases separated the two germline ends. The CDR3 covers 15 residues. The germline gives CDR1 SNHLY, CDR2 FYNNEI. This chain's CDR3 is CASSNRVSSGNTIYF. The CDR3 DNA is TGTGCCAGCAGTAACAGGGTCAGCTCTGGAAACACCATATATTTT.

The V gene is TRBV19, the J gene TRBJ1-6; the D is unclear. Per the germline V gene, CDR1 is LNHDA and CDR2 is SQIVND (reference sequence). Trimming stripped 3 bases from V and 5 bases from J, with 11 bases between. The CDR3 runs 15 residues. In DNA form, the CDR3 reads TGTGCCAGTAGTATTGGGGTGCCAAATAATTCACCCCTCCACTTT. Protein: CASSIGVPNNSPLHF.

Only one count was recorded for this clone. This rearrangement joins TRBV27 to TRBJ2-1; D is unresolved. V lost 4 bases, J lost 1 base, and 5 bases lay in between. The CDR3 spans 13 residues. CDR1 and CDR2 (germline): MNHEY, SMNVEV (reference sequence). The chain's CDR3 is CASSSASYNEQFF. CDR3 nucleotides: TGTGCCAGCAGTTCCGCATCCTACAATGAGCAGTTCTTC.

The chain recombines TRBV6-6 with TRBJ1-1; TRBD1 matches 10 bases. CDR3 length equals 12 residues. Germline lookup yields CDR1 MNHNY and CDR2 SVGAGI (reference sequence). V lost 5 bases to trimming and J lost 6 bases; unmatched junction nucleotides: 0. The CDR3 reads CASSGTGAEAFF. For the CDR3, the DNA is TGTGCCAGCAGTGGGACAGGGGCTGAAGCTTTCTTT.

The chain is built from TRBV2 and TRBJ1-4, with 12 bases aligning to TRBD1. The ends lost 1 base at V and 7 bases at J; junction bases unmatched: 1. CDR1 and CDR2 (germline): SNHLY, FYNNEI. This CDR3 has 15 amino acids. In DNA, the CDR3 is TGTGCCAGCAGTGAAGGGGACAGGGGGCTTGAAAAACTGTTTTTT. It encodes CASSEGDRGLEKLFF. The full variable domain, completed using reference TRBV2 and TRBJ1-4, is EPEVTQTPSHQVTQMGQEVILRCVPISNHLYFYWYRQILGQKVEFLVSFYNNEISEKSEIFDDQFSVERPDGSNFTLKIRSTKLEDSAMYFCASSEGDRGLEKLFFGSGTQLSVL.

The V and J genes are TRBV20-1 and TRBJ1-5, with D unclear. V dropped 3 bases and J dropped 5 bases, with 5 bases sitting between them. Per germline, CDR1 DFQATT and CDR2 SNEGSKA (reference sequence). The CDR3 sequence is 11 residues long. This chain's CDR3 is CSASRHQPQHF. CDR3 nucleotides: TGCAGTGCTAGCCGACATCAGCCCCAGCATTTT.

The chain combines TRBV2 with TRBJ1-2; no firm D call. V was trimmed by 0 bases and J by 3 bases, leaving 14 bases between them. Per the germline V gene, CDR1 is SNHLY and CDR2 is FYNNEI. The CDR3 totals 16 residues. The CDR3 protein is CASSEARPGRDYGYTF. The CDR3 nucleotides are TGTGCCAGCAGTGAAGCGCGCCCGGGAAGGGACTATGGCTACACCTTC. Drawing the rest from reference TRBV2 and TRBJ1-2, the complete variable domain is EPEVTQTPSHQVTQMGQEVILRCVPISNHLYFYWYRQILGQKVEFLVSFYNNEISEKSEIFDDQFSVERPDGSNFTLKIRSTKLEDSAMYFCASSEARPGRDYGYTFGSGTRLTVV.

The genes are TRBV14 and TRBJ1-1; maybe TRBD1 (5 bases). In germline, CDR1 is SGHDN, CDR2 FVKESK. With 8 bases removed from V and 6 bases from J, the gap between germline ends came to 16 bases. This CDR3 spans 13 amino acids. CDR3 nucleotide sequence: TGTGCCAGCTCACCCTTCCCGGGGGCTGAAGCTTTCTTT. This sequence encodes CASSPFPGAEAFF.

This chain uses TRBV6-5 with TRBJ1-1, with unresolved D. The V and J ends lost 6 bases and 2 bases respectively, with 16 bases between them. The CDR3 has 15 amino acids. Germline V gene lookup returns CDR1 MNHEY and CDR2 SVGAGI. CDR3 bases: TGTGCCAGCAGCCACCATCCGGCCGTCAACACTGAAGCTTTCTTT. It is translated as CASSHHPAVNTEAFF.